This T cell receptor beta chain was captured by sequencing in a study of shared clonotypes between healthy human individuals. Notes on the study in general: It was observed that 5% to 6% of naive CD4 clonotypes were shared across several donors.

Assay: immunoSEQ multiplex PCR; the TCRdb copy retains only in-frame clones and omits some. The sample has roughly 1 million clones; around 78% are singletons. Many counts were recorded for this clone. As yet, its antigen is unknown. The CDR3 is 16 amino acids. Trimming pared 3 bases from V and 6 bases from J, leaving 21 bases between. Germline CDR1 reads SGHRS; CDR2 reads YFSETQ. The sequence came from a man between 18 and 35 years old in good health. Some clones in this sample may be carry-over from other donors' samples. The genes are TRBV5-1 and TRBJ1-1; the D gene is possibly TRBD1 (6 bases). Sequenced material: memory CD4+ T cells from PBMCs. Subset specified: CD45RA-negative fraction. The chain's CDR3 is CASSSATGSRSAEAFF. The CDR3 region has the DNA TGCGCCAGCAGCTCGGCGACAGGTTCTAGGAGTGCTGAAGCTTTCTTT.